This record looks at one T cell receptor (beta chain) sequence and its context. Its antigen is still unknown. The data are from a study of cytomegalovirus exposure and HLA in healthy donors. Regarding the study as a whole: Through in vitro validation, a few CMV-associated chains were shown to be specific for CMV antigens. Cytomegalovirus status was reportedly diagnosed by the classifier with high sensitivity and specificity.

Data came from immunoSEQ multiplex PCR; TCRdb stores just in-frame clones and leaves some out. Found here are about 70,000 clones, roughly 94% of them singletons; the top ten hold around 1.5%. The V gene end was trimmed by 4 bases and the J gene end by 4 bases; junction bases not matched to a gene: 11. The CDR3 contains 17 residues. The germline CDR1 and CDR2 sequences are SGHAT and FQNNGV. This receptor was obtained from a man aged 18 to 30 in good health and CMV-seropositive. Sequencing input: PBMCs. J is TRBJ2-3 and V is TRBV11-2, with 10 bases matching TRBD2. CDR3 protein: CASSSTPGLAIADTQYF. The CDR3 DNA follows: TGTGCCAGCAGCTCTACACCGGGACTAGCGATAGCAGATACGCAGTATTTT.